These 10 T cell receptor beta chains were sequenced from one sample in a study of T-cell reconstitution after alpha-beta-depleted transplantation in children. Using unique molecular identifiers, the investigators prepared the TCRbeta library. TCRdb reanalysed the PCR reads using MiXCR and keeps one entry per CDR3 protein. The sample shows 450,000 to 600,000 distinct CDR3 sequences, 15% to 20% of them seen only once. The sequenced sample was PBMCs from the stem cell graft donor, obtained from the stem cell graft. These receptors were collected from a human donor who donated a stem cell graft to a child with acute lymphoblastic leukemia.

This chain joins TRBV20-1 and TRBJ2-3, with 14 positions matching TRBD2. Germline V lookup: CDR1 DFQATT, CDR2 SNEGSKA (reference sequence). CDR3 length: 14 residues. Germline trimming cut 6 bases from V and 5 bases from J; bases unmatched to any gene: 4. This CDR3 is CSARTSGRLDTQYF. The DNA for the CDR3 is TGCAGTGCCAGGACTAGCGGGAGGTTAGATACGCAGTATTTT.

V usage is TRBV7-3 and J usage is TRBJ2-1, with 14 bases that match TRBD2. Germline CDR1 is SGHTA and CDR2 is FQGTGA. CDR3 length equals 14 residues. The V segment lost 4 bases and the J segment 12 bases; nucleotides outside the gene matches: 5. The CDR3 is CASSSGTSGSGQFF. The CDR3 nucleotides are TGTGCCAGCAGCTCCGGGACTAGCGGGAGTGGGCAGTTCTTC.

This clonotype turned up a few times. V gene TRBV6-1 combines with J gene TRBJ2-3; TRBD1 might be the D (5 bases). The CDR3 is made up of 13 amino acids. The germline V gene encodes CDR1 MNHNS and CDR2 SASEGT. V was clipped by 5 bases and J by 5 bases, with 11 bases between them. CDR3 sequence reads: CASSLTQGDTQYF. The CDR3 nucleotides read TGTGCCAGCAGTCTCACCCAGGGAGATACGCAGTATTTT.

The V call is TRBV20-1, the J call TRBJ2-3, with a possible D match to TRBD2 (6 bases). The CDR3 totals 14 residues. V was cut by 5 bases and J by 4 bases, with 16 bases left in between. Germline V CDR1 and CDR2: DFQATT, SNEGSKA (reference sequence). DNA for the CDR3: TGCAGTGCTGAAGGACTACCTCGGGCAGATACGCAGTATTTT. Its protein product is CSAEGLPRADTQYF.

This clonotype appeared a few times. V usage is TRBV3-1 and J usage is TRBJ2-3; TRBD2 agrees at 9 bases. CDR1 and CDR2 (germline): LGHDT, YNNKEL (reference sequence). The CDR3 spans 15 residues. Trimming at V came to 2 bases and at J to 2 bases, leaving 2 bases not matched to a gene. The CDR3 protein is CASSQSGRNTDTQYF. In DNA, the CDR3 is TGTGCCAGCAGCCAAAGCGGGAGGAACACAGATACGCAGTATTTT.

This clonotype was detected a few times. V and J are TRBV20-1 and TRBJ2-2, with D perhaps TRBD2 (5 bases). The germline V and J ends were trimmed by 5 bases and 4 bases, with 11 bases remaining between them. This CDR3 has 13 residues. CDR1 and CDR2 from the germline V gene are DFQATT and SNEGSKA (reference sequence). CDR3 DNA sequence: TGCAGTGCTTCTGGACTTTCCACCGGGGAGCTGTTTTTT. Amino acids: CSASGLSTGELFF.

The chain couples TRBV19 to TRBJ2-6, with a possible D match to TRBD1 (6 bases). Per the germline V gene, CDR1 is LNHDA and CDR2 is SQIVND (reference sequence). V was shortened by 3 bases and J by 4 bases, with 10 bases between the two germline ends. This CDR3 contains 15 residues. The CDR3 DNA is TGTGCCAGTAGTATCGGGACATCCGGGGCCAACGTCCTGACTTTC. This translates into CASSIGTSGANVLTF.

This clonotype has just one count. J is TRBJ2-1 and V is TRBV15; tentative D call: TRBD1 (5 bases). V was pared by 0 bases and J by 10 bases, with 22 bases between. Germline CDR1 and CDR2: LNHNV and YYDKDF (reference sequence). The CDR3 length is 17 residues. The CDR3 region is CATSRESAQGPRKEQFF. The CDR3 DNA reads TGTGCCACCAGCAGAGAATCCGCCCAGGGCCCTAGGAAGGAGCAGTTCTTC.

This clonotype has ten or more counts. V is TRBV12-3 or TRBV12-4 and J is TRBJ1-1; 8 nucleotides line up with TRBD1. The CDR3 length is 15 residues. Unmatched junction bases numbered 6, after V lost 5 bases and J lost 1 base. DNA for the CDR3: TGTGCCAGCAGTGGGGGGGGGACAGGGAACACTGAAGCTTTCTTT. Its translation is CASSGGGTGNTEAFF.

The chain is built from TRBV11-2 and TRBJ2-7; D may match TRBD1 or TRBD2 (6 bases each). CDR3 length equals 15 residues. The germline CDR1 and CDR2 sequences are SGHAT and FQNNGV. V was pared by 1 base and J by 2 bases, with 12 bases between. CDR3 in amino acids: CASSLVGGDPYEQYF. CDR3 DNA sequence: TGTGCCAGCAGCTTAGTGGGGGGCGACCCCTACGAGCAGTACTTC.